This record covers a single T cell receptor (beta chain). This entry belongs to a study of T cell changes during pregnancy in multiple sclerosis. The repertoire was sequenced with immunoSEQ multiplex PCR; TCRdb's copy has only in-frame clones and lacks some. The sample gives about 36,000 clones, 70% to 90% of which show up once; about 7% is in the top ten. With V trimmed by 1 base and J by 5 bases, 9 bases remained unmatched. The CDR3 spans 16 residues. Germline lookup yields CDR1 SNHLY and CDR2 FYNNEI. The TCR was taken from a female donor with multiple sclerosis, enrolled in a pregnancy study. This chain joins TRBV2 and TRBJ2-3; 7 positions agree with TRBD2. Sequenced here: CD8+ T cells from peripheral blood mononuclear cells, sampled in the third trimester of pregnancy. The CDR3 loop reads CASSEGKGGEGDTQYF. DNA for the CDR3: TGTGCCAGCAGTGAAGGGAAAGGAGGGGAGGGAGATACGCAGTATTTT.